The clone carrying this TCR beta chain showed up many times. Its antigen is unidentified. This entry is derived from a study of T cells in Graves' hyperthyroidism and ophthalmopathy. From RNA transcripts, TCR beta CDR3 regions were amplified. A first-round RT-PCR of the TCR CDR3 used the HTBI primer set. Via MiXCR, TCRdb re-called the multiplex PCR reads, giving one row per CDR3 protein. In the table there are about 560,000 distinct CDR3 sequences, 16% of which are singletons. Germline lookup yields CDR1 PRHDT and CDR2 FYEKMQ (reference sequence). This CDR3 spans 16 amino acids. V was clipped by 4 bases and J by 6 bases, with 19 bases between them. General study findings and limits: Stable hyperthyroidism was told apart from ophthalmopathy by a model built on 13 V-J features.

The chain joins TRBV13 to TRBJ2-1; tentatively, D is TRBD2 (6 bases). The receptor comes from a young woman with Graves' hyperthyroidism. Sequenced material: blood. CDR3 region: CASSSRSRGLLNEQFF. Written as DNA, the CDR3 is TGTGCCAGCAGCTCGCGGTCAAGAGGACTACTCAATGAGCAGTTCTTC.